The 21 T cell receptor beta chains reported below all come from one sample, sequenced in a study of OX40 agonist ivuxolimab in advanced cancers. Generated by immunoSEQ multiplex PCR, the TCRdb table keeps only in-frame clones and is missing some. The sample contains tens of thousands of clones, nearly 90% of which appear only once. Specimen: CD4+ or CD8+ T cells sorted from blood, collected in a trial of the OX40 agonist ivuxolimab. Receptors originate from an adult with an advanced solid tumor such as melanoma, head and neck, liver or kidney cancer.

CDR3 coding DNA: TGCGCCAGCAGCCCCCGGGGTGGCCCTTTATTAAGGCAGTTCTTC. This sequence encodes CASSPRGGPLLRQFF. The genes are TRBV4-3 and TRBJ2-1; TRBD2 is a possible D gene (5 bases). This CDR3 region has 15 residues. CDR1 is LGHNA, CDR2 YSLEER, per germline. The ends were cut back, 4 bases at V and 12 bases at J, with 22 bases in the middle.

This chain's CDR3 is CASSLRGTGVGGYTF. CDR3 sequence (DNA): TGTGCCAGCAGCTTAAGGGGGACAGGGGTTGGCGGCTACACCTTC. The chain joins TRBV7-3 to TRBJ1-2; 10 bases match TRBD1. After removal of 1 base from V and 8 bases from J, the junction contained 7 bases not matched to a gene. The V gene's germline CDR1 is SGHTA and CDR2 FQGTGA. The CDR3 runs 15 residues.

The rearrangement joins TRBV7-3 to TRBJ2-1; 11 bases line up with TRBD2. This CDR3 is 19 amino acids long. Germline V lookup: CDR1 SGHTA, CDR2 FQGTGA. J lost 0 bases, V lost 5 bases, and 12 bases had no gene match. The CDR3 loop is CASSPLTSGNRGSYNEQFF. In nucleotides, the CDR3 is TGTGCCAGCAGCCCTCTGACTAGCGGGAACAGGGGCTCCTACAATGAGCAGTTCTTC.

The chain combines TRBV27 with TRBJ2-2, with TRBD1 matching over 9 bases. The CDR3 covers 14 residues. Trimming at V came to 11 bases and at J to 4 bases, leaving 8 bases not matched to a gene. From germline, CDR1 is MNHEY and CDR2 SMNVEV (reference sequence). CDR3 in amino acids: CAVRGTGSTGELFF. Here the CDR3 DNA reads TGTGCCGTGCGAGGGACAGGGAGCACCGGGGAGCTGTTTTTT.

This chain connects TRBV28 to TRBJ1-1, with D perhaps TRBD1 (6 bases). Germline CDR1 reads MDHEN; CDR2 reads SYDVKM. Trimming took off 0 bases at V and 4 bases at J, with 18 bases between the two ends. This CDR3 region has 17 residues. Written as DNA, the CDR3 is TGTGCCAGCAGTTTATGGACAGGAGTAGGACGGTCCACTGAAGCTTTCTTT. This sequence encodes CASSLWTGVGRSTEAFF.

The rearrangement joins TRBV28 to TRBJ1-4; D remains unclear. V lost 4 bases and J 0 bases, leaving 12 bases between the germline ends. This CDR3 spans 16 amino acids. CDR1 and CDR2 from the germline V gene are MDHEN and SYDVKM. The CDR3 here is CASSSRTGATNEKLFF. CDR3 sequence (DNA): TGTGCCAGCAGTTCGCGGACGGGTGCAACTAATGAAAAACTGTTTTTT.

The rearrangement joins TRBV2 to TRBJ1-4, with 7 bases matching TRBD1. CDR1 is SNHLY, CDR2 FYNNEI, per germline. The CDR3 loop spans 19 amino acids. V lost 6 bases to trimming and J lost 2 bases; unmatched junction nucleotides: 18. CDR3 bases: TGTGCCAGCAGCCACGACAGGGATGTTAACCAACCTACTAATGAAAAACTGTTTTTT. As protein: CASSHDRDVNQPTNEKLFF.

This clone appeared a few times. The chain is built from TRBV2 and TRBJ1-1; D uncertain. CDR1 and CDR2 (germline): SNHLY, FYNNEI. CDR3 length: 15 residues. V was trimmed by 8 bases and J by 6 bases, leaving 22 bases between them. CDR3 sequence reads: CASHRVREVISEAFF. CDR3 in DNA: TGTGCCAGCCATCGGGTGAGGGAAGTGATCTCTGAAGCTTTCTTT.

This sequence joins TRBV27 and TRBJ2-3; D may correspond to TRBD1 or TRBD2 (5 bases each). The CDR3 totals 18 residues. Per germline, CDR1 MNHEY and CDR2 SMNVEV (reference sequence). V lost 2 bases, J lost 4 bases, and 22 bases lay in between. The CDR3 DNA reads as TGTGCCAGCAGTTTACGCGTTTACGGCTCCATGGGGGCAGATACGCAGTATTTT. Translated: CASSLRVYGSMGADTQYF.

This chain connects TRBV27 to TRBJ2-1, with D perhaps TRBD1 or TRBD2 (5 bases each). The germline gives CDR1 MNHEY, CDR2 SMNVEV (reference sequence). V lost 2 bases and J lost 0, with 14 bases in between. The CDR3 totals 17 residues. CDR3 protein: CASSLRAPGPSYNEQFF. Written as DNA, the CDR3 is TGTGCCAGCAGTTTACGGGCCCCGGGGCCCTCCTACAATGAGCAGTTCTTC.

The gene calls are TRBV5-6 and TRBJ1-5; D is unresolved. The CDR3 totals 15 residues. Trimming took 4 bases from V and 5 from J, leaving 16 bases between them. CDR1 is SGHDT, CDR2 YYEEEE, per germline. The DNA of the CDR3 is TGTGCCAGCAGCCGATGGTTAGGTTCCGATCAGCCCCAGCATTTT. Translated: CASSRWLGSDQPQHF.

CDR3 in amino acids: CASGIGNTIYF. CDR3 in DNA: TGTGCCAGCGGGATCGGAAACACCATATATTTT. V is TRBV11-2 and J is TRBJ1-3, with D unresolved. Trimming stripped 8 bases from V and 4 bases from J, with 6 bases between. From germline, CDR1 is SGHAT and CDR2 FQNNGV. There are 11 residues in the CDR3.

The rearrangement joins TRBV6-5 to TRBJ1-6; D is possibly TRBD1 (5 bases). The ends were cut back, 0 bases at V and 7 bases at J, with 10 bases in the middle. From germline, CDR1 is MNHEY and CDR2 SVGAGI. CDR3 length equals 15 residues. This CDR3 is CASSYSGTGNSPLHF. DNA for the CDR3: TGTGCCAGCAGTTACTCTGGGACCGGGAATTCACCCCTCCACTTT.

V usage is TRBV5-1 and J usage is TRBJ2-1; D uncertain. The ends were cut back, 4 bases at V and 7 bases at J, with 18 bases in the middle. Germline V gene lookup returns CDR1 SGHRS and CDR2 YFSETQ. The CDR3 spans 15 residues. CDR3 protein: CASSLQWTAANEQFF. The CDR3 coding sequence is TGCGCCAGCAGCCTACAATGGACCGCAGCTAATGAGCAGTTCTTC.

This clone has just a few counts. The rearrangement joins TRBV19 to TRBJ2-1; D not resolved. Germline V lookup: CDR1 LNHDA, CDR2 SQIVND (reference sequence). CDR3 length: 12 amino acids. Trimming stripped 5 bases from V and 12 bases from J, with 14 bases between. The CDR3 nucleotides are TGTGCCAGTAGTTTGGCTTTGGGCGGGCAGTTCTTC. Translated: CASSLALGGQFF.

J is TRBJ2-1 and V is TRBV29-1; the match to TRBD2 covers 10 bases. In germline, CDR1 is SQVTM, CDR2 ANQGSEA. The CDR3 is made up of 18 amino acids. J lost 6 bases, V lost 2 bases, and 16 bases had no gene match. The CDR3 DNA is TGCAGCGTTGAACTTCGGACTAGCGGTAAAATGGTAGGCAATGAGCAGTTCTTC. Translated: CSVELRTSGKMVGNEQFF.

The chain carries TRBV12-5 and TRBJ2-5; D is unclear. This CDR3 comprises 15 residues. V was clipped by 4 bases and J by 0 bases, with 12 bases between them. CDR1 is LGHNT and CDR2 is FRNRAP in the germline V gene. The CDR3 region has the DNA TGTGCTAGTGGTTCCCGGCTCCGGGACCAAGAGACCCAGTACTTC. This encodes CASGSRLRDQETQYF.

The gene calls are TRBV9 and TRBJ1-5; D is ambiguous. Germline V gives CDR1 SGDLS, CDR2 YYNGEE. The CDR3 spans 14 residues. Trimming shortened V by 2 bases and J by 5 bases, and 11 bases separated the two germline ends. In nucleotides, the CDR3 is TGTGCCAGCAGCGTTGAGGACGCAGATCAGCCCCAGCATTTT. Amino acid sequence: CASSVEDADQPQHF. The variable domain in full, completed from reference TRBV9 and TRBJ1-5, reads DSGVTQTPKHLITATGQRVTLRCSPRSGDLSVYWYQQSLDQGLQFLIQYYNGEERAKGNILERFSAQQFPDLHSELNLSSLELGDSALYFCASSVEDADQPQHFGDGTRLSIL.

This rearrangement joins TRBV7-9 to TRBJ1-4; 10 nucleotides match TRBD1. The CDR3 spans 16 residues. The germline gives CDR1 SEHNR, CDR2 FQNEAQ (reference sequence). Germline trimming cut 5 bases from V and 6 bases from J; bases unmatched to any gene: 9. This CDR3 is CASSRGTGASYEKLFF. The CDR3 bases are TGTGCCAGCAGCCGAGGGACAGGGGCCTCGTATGAAAAACTGTTTTTT.

V usage is TRBV7-2 and J usage is TRBJ1-1; D not certain. The CDR3 covers 13 residues. Germline V gives CDR1 SGHTA, CDR2 FQGNSA. Trimming took 4 bases from V and 4 from J, leaving 10 bases between them. Written as DNA, the CDR3 is TGTGCCAGCAGCTCCATAAGGGTCACTGAAGCTTTCTTT. It translates to CASSSIRVTEAFF.

The chain couples TRBV11-2 to TRBJ1-4; D is perhaps TRBD1 (5 bases). V lost 5 bases to trimming and J lost 6 bases, with 28 bases between them. CDR1 SGHAT and CDR2 FQNNGV come from the germline V gene. The CDR3 has 19 residues. CDR3 residues: CASSRPRGGVVSDYEKLFF. Written as DNA, the CDR3 is TGTGCCAGCAGCCGACCGCGGGGGGGGGTCGTCTCTGATTATGAAAAACTGTTTTTT.